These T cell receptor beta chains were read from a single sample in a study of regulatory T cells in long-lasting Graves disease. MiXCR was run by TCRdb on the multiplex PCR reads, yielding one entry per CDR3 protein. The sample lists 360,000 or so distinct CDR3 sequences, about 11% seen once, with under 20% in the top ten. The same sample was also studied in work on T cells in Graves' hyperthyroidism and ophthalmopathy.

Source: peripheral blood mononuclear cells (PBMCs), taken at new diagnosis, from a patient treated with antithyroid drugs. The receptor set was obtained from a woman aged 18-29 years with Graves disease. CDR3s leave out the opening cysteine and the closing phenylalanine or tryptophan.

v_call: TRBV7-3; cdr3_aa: ASSLSLYSEAF
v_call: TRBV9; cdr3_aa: ASSVASGGTGELF
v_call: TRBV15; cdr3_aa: ATSRDFGTDTQY
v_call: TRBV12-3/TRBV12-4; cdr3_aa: ASSLVAETTDTQY
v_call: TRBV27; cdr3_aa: ASSLSFVLNQPQH
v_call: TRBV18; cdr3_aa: ASSQSPTPNTGELF
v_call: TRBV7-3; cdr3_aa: ASSFGLANNEQF
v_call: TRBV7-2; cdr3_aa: ASSLGSGFTDTQY
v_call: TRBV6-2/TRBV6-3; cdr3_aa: ASSSIYRGQPQH
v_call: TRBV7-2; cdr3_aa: ASRATGGADTQY
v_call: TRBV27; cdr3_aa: ASSLSYLQAGGQPQH
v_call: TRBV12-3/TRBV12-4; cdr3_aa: ASRKHGLAGEEVQADTQY
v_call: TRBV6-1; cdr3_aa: ASSESASEAF
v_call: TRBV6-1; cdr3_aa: ASRISTWPDEQF
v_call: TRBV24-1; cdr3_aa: ATSELTGFEAF
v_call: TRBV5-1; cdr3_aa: ASSLYASGAYEQY
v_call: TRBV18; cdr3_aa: ASSPRQGELF
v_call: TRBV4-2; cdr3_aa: ASSHATGGLYEQY
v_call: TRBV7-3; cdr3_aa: ASSITGVGEQF
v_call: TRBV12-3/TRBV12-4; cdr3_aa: ASSLGRFNYGYT
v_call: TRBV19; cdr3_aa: ATMLNTEAF
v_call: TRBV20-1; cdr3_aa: SARGGFMSYGYT
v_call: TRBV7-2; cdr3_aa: ASSYPNEGEQF
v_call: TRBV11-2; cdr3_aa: ASSSPRDTEAF
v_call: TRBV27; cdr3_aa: ASSHLWGFYGNEQF
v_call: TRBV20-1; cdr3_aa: SASLPTSSYEQY
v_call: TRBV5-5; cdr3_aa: ASSLIGTSGVDAQY
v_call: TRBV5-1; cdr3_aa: ASSLVAGNFYGYT
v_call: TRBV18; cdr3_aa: ASRAAWTAMNTEAF
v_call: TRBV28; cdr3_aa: ASGLDRGKYEQY
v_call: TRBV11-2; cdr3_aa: ASSLGYRGPTEAF
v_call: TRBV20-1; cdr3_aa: SATMTSGSYNEQF
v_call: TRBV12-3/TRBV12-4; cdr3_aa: ASSPRGGTEAF
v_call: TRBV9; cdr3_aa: ASSVAVPGELF
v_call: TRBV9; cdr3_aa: ASSVGGSEAF
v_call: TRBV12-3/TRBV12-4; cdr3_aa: ASSSATSYGYT
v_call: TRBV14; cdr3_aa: ASSRTRLNDGYT